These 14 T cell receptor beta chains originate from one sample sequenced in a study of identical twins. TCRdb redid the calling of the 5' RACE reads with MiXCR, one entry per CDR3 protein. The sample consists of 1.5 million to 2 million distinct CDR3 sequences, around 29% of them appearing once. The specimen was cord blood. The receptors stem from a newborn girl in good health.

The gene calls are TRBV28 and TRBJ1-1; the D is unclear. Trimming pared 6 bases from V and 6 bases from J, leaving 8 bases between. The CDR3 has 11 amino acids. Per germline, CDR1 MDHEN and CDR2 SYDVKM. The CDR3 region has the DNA TGTGCCAGCAGCCGACGGGCTGAAGCTTTCTTT. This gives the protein CASSRRAEAFF. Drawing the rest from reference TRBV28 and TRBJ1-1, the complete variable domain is DVKVTQSSRYLVKRTGEKVFLECVQDMDHENMFWYRQDPGLGLRLIYFSYDVKMKEKGDIPEGYSVSREKKERFSLILESASTNQTSMYLCASSRRAEAFFGQGTRLTVV.

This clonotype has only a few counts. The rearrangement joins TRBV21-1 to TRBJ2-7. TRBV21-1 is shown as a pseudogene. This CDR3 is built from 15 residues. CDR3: CASSKGVVPSYEQYF. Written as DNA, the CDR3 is TGTGCCAGCAGCAAAGGGGTGGTTCCCTCCTACGAGCAGTACTTC.

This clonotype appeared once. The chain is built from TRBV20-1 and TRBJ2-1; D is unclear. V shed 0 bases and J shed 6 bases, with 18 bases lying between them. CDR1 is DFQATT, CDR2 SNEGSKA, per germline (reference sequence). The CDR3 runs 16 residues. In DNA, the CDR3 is TGCAGTGCTAGAGATCTCGGGCGGTCGCTGCGCAATGAGCAGTTCTTC. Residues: CSARDLGRSLRNEQFF.

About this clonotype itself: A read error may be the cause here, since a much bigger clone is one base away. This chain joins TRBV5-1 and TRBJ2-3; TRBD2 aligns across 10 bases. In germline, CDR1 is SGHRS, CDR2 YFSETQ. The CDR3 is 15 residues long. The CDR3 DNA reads TGCGTCAGCAGGGCTAGCGGGAGATCCGCAGATACGCAGTATTTT. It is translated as CVSRASGRSADTQYF.

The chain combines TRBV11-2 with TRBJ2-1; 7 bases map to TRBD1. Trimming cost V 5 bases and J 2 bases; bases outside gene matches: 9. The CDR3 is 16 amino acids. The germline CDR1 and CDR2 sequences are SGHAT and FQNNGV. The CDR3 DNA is TGTGCCAGCAGCCCTTTAGGGGACAGAACCTACAATGAGCAGTTCTTC. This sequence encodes CASSPLGDRTYNEQFF.

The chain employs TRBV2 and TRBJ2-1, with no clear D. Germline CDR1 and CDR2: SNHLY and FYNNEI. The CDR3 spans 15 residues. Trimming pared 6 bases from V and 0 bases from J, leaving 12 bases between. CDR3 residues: CASRPPLSSYNEQFF. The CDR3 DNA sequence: TGTGCCAGCAGACCGCCCTTGAGCTCCTACAATGAGCAGTTCTTC.

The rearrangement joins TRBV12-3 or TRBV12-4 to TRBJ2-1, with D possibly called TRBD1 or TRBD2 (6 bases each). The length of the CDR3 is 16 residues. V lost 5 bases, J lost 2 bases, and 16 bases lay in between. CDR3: CASSGNSGAAYNEQFF. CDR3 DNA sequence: TGTGCCAGCAGTGGCAACTCGGGGGCTGCCTACAATGAGCAGTTCTTC.

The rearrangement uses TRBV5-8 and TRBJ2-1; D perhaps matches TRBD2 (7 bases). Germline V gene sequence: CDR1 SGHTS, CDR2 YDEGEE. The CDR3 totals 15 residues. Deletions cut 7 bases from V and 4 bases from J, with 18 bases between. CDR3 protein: CASPSGAGAYNEQFF. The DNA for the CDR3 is TGTGCCAGCCCATCCGGGGCGGGGGCTTACAATGAGCAGTTCTTC.

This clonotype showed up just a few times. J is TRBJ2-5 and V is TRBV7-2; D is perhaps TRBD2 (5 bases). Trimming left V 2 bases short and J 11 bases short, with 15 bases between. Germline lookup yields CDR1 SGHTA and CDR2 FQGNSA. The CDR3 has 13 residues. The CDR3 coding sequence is TGTGCCAGCAGCTTACGCCAGGCCGGGGAGCAGTACTTC. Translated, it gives CASSLRQAGEQYF.

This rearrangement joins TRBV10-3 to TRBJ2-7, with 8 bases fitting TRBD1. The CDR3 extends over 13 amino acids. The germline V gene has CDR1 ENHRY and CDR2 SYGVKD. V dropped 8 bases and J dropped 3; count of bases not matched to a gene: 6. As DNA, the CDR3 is TGTGCCATCGGAGGGACAGGATTCTACGAGCAGTACTTC. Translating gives CAIGGTGFYEQYF.

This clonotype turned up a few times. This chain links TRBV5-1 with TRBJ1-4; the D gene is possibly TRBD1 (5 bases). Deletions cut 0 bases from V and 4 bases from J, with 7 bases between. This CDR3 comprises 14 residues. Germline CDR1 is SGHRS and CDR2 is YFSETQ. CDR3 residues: CASSLDRSNEKLFF. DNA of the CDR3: TGCGCCAGCAGCTTGGACAGGAGTAATGAAAAACTGTTTTTT.

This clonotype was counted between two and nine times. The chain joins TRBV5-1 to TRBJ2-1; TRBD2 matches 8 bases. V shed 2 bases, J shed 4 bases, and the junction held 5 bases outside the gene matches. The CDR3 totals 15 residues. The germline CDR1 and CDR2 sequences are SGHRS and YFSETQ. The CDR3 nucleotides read TGCGCCAGCAGCTTCCCGGGGGGGCCGTACAATGAGCAGTTCTTC. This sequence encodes CASSFPGGPYNEQFF.

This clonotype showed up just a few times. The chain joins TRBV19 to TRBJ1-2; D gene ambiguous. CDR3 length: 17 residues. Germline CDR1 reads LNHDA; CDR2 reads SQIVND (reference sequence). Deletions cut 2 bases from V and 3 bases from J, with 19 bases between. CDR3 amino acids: CASSISARLAGYYGYTF. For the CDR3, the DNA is TGTGCCAGTAGTATATCCGCGAGACTAGCGGGTTACTATGGCTACACCTTC.

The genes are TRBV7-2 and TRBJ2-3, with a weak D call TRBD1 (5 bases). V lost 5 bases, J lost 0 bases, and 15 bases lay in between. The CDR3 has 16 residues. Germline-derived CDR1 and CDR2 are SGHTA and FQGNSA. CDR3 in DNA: TGTGCCAGCAGCCCGCAGCAGGGTAGGAGCACAGATACGCAGTATTTT. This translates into CASSPQQGRSTDTQYF.